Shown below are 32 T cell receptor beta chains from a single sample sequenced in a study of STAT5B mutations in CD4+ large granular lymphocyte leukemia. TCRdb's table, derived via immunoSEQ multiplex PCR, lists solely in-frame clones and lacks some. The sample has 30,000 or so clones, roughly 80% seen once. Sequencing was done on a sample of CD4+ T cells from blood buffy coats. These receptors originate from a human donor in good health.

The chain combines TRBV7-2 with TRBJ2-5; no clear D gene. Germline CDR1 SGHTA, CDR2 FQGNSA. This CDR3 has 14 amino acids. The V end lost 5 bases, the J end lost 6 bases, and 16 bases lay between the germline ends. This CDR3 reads CASSPDGPGQTQYF. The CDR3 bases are TGTGCCAGCAGCCCCGACGGGCCCGGGCAGACCCAGTACTTC.

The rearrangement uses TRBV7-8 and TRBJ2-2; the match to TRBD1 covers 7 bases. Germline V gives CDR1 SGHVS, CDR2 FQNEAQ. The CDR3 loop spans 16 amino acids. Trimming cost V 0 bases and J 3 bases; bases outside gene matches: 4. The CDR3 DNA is TGTGCCAGCAGCTTAGCGAACAGGGGTGACACCGGGGAGCTGTTTTTT. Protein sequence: CASSLANRGDTGELFF.

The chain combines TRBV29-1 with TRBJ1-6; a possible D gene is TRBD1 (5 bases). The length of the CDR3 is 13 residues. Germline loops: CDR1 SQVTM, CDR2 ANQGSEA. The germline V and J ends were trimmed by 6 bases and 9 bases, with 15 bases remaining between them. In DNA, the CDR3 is TGCAGCGTCGCCGACAGCCTCGGTTCACCCCTCCACTTT. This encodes CSVADSLGSPLHF.

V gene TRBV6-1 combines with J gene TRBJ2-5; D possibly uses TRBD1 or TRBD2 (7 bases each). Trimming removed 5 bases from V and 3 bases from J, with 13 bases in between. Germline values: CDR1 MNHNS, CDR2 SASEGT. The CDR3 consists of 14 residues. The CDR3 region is CASSSGGAEETQYF. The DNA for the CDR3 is TGTGCCAGCAGTTCAGGGGGGGCAGAAGAGACCCAGTACTTC.

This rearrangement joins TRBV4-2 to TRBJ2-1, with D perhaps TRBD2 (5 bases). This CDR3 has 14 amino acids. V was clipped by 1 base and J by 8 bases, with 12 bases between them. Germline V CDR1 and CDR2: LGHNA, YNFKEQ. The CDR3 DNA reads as TGTGCCAGCAGCCAAGGCCTAGCTAGCCATGAGCAGTTCTTC. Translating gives CASSQGLASHEQFF.

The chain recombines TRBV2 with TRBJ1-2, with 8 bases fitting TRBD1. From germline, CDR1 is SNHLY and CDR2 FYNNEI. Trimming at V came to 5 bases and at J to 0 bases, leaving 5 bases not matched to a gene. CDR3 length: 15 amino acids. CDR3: CASSKDRATNYGYTF. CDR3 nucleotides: TGTGCCAGCAGTAAGGACAGGGCGACTAACTATGGCTACACCTTC.

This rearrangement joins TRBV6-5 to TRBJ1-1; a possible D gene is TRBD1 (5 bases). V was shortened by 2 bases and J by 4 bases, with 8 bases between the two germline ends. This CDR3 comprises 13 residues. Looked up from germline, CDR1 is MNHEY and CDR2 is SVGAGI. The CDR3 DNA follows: TGTGCCAGCAGTTACGGGGGAGGCACTGAAGCTTTCTTT. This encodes CASSYGGGTEAFF.

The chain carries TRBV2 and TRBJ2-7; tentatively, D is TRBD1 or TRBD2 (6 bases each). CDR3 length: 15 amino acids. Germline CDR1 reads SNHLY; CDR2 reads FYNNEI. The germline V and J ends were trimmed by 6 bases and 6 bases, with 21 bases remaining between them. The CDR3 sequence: CASRSGAHSLGEQYF. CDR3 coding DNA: TGTGCCAGCAGGTCGGGGGCGCATTCGCTGGGCGAGCAGTACTTC.

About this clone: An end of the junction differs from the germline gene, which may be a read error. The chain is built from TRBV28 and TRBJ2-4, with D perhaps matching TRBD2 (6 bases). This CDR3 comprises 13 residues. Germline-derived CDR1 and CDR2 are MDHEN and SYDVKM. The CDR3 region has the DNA TGTGCCAGCAGTCCTACCCCGGGAGCCCCGAGCGGTTTC. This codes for CASSPTPGAPSGF. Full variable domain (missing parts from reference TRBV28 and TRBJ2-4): DVKVTQSSRYLVKRTGEKVFLECVQDMDHENMFWYRQDPGLGLRLIYFSYDVKMKEKGDIPEGYSVSREKKERFSLILESASTNQTSMYLCASSPTPGAPSGFGAGTRLSVL.

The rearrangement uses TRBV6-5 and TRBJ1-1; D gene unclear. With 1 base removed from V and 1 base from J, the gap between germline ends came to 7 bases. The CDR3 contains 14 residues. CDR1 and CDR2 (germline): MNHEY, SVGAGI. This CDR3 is CASSYFQQNTEAFF. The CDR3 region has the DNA TGTGCCAGCAGTTACTTCCAACAGAACACTGAAGCTTTCTTT.

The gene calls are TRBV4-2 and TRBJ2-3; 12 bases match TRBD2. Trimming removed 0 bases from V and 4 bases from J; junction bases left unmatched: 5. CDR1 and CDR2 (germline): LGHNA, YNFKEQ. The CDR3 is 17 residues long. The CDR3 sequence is CASSQDRTSGRPDTQYF. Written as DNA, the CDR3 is TGTGCCAGCAGCCAAGATCGTACTAGCGGGAGGCCAGATACGCAGTATTTT.

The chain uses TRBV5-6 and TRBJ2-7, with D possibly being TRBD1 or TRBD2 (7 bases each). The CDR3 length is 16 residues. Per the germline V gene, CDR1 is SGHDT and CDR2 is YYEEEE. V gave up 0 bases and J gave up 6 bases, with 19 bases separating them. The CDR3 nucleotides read TGTGCCAGCAGCTTGGACTCGGGCGGCAGGGGGGGCGAGCAGTACTTC. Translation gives CASSLDSGGRGGEQYF.

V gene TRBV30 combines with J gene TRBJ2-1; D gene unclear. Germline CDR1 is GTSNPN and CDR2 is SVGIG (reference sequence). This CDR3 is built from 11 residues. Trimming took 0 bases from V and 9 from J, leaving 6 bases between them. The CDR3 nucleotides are TGTGCCTGGAGTGTCAAGCGTGAGCAGTTCTTC. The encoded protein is CAWSVKREQFF. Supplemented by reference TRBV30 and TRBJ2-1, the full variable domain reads SQTIHQWPATLVQPVGSPLSLECTVEGTSNPNLYWYRQAAGRGLQLLFYSVGIGQISSEVPQNLSASRPQDRQFILSSKKLLLSDSGFYLCAWSVKREQFFGPGTRLTVL.

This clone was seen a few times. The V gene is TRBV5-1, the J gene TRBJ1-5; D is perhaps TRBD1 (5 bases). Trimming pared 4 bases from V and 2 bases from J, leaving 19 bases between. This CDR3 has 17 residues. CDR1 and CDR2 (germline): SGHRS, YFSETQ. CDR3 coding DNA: TGCGCCAGCAGCCCGGGGCAGGTACAAGTGGGCAATCAGCCCCAGCATTTT. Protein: CASSPGQVQVGNQPQHF.

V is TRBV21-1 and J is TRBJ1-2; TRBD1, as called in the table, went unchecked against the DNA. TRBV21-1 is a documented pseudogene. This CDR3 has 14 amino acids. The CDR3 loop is CASSKGHNPYGYTF. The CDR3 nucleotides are TGTGCCAGCAGCAAAGGACACAACCCCTATGGCTACACCTTC.

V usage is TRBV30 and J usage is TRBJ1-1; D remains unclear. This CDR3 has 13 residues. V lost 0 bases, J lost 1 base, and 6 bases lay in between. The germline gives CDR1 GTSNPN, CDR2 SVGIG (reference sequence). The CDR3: CAWSVYGNTEAFF. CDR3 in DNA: TGTGCCTGGAGTGTTTATGGGAACACTGAAGCTTTCTTT.

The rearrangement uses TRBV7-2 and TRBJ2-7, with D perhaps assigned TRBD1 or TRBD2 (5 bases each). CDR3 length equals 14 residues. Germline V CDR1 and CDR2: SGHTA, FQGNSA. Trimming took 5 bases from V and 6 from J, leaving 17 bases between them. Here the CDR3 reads CASSPGRMSVEQYF. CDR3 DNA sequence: TGTGCCAGCAGCCCGGGACGCATGAGTGTCGAGCAGTACTTC.

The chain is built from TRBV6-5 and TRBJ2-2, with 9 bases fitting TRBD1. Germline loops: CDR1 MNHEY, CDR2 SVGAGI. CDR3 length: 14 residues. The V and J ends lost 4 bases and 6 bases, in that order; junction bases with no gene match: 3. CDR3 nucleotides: TGTGCCAGCAGTTTACAGGGGGCGGCCGGGGAGCTGTTTTTT. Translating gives CASSLQGAAGELFF.

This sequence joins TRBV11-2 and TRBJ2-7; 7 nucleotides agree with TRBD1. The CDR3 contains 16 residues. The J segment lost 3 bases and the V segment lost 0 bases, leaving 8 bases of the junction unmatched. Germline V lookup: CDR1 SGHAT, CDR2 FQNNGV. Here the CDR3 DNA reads TGTGCCAGCAGCTTAGATGTAGGGGGCTCCTTCTACGAGCAGTACTTC. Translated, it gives CASSLDVGGSFYEQYF.

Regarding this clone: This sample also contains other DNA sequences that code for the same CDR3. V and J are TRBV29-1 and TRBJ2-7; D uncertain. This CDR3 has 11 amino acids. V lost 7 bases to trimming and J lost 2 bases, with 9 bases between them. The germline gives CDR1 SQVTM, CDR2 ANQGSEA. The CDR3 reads CSAQGTYEQYF. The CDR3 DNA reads TGCAGCGCACAAGGGACCTACGAGCAGTACTTC.

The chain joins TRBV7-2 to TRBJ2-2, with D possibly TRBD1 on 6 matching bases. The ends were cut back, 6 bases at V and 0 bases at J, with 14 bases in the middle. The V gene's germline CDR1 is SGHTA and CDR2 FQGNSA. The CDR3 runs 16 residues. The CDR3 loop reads CASRDRLSANTGELFF. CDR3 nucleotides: TGTGCCAGCAGGGACAGATTATCAGCGAACACCGGGGAGCTGTTTTTT.

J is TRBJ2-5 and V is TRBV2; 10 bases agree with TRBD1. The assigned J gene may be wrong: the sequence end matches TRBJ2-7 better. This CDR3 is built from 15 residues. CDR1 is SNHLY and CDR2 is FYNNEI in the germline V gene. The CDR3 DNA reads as TGTGCCAGCCGGGGTGACTCCGGGACAGGGGACGAGCAGTACTTC. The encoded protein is CASRGDSGTGDEQYF.

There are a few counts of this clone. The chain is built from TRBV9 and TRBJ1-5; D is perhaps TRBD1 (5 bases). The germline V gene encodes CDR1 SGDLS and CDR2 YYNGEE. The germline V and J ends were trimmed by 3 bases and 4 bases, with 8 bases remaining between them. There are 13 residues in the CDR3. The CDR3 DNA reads TGTGCCAGCAGCGGAGGGGTTAATCAGCCCCAGCATTTT. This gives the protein CASSGGVNQPQHF.

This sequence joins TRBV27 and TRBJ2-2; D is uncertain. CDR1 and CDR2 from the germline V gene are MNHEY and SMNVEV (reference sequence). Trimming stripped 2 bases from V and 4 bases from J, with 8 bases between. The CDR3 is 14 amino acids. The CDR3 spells CASSLRVPTGELFF. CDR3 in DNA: TGTGCCAGCAGTTTAAGGGTCCCCACCGGGGAGCTGTTTTTT.

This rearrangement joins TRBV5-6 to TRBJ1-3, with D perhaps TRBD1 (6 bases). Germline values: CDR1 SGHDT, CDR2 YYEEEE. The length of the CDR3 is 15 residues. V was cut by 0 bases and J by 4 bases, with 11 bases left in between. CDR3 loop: CASSLGRGRGNTIYF. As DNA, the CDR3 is TGTGCCAGCAGCTTGGGCAGGGGACGGGGAAACACCATATATTTT. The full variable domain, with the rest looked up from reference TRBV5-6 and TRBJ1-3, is DAGVTQSPTHLIKTRGQQVTLRCSPKSGHDTVSWYQQALGQGPQFIFQYYEEEERQRGNFPDRFSGHQFPNYSSELNVNALLLGDSALYLCASSLGRGRGNTIYFGEGSWLTVV.

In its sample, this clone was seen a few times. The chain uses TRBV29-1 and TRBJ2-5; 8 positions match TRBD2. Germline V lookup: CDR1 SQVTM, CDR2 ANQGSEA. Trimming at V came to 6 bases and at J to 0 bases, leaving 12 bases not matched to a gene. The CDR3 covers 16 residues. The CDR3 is CSVQAGTSVHQETQYF. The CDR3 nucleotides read TGCAGCGTACAAGCCGGGACTAGTGTCCACCAAGAGACCCAGTACTTC.

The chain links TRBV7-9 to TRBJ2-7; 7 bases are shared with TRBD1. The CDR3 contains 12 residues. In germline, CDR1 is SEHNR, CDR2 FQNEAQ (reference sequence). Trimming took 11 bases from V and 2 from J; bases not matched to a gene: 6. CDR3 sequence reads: CAVPGQTYEQYF. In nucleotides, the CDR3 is TGTGCCGTTCCGGGACAGACCTACGAGCAGTACTTC.

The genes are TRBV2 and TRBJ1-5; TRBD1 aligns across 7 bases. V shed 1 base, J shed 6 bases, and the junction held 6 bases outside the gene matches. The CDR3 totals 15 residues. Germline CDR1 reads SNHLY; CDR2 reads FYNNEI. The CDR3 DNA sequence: TGTGCCAGCAGTGAAGAGTGGACAGGAGGTCAGCCCCAGCATTTT. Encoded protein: CASSEEWTGGQPQHF.

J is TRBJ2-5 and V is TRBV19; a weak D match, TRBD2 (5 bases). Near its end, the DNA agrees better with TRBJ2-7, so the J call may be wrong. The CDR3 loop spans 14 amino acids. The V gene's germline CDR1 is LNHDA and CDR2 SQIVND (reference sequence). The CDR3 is CASSKQWGAYEQYF. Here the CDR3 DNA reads TGTGCCAGTAGTAAGCAGTGGGGAGCCTACGAGCAGTACTTC.

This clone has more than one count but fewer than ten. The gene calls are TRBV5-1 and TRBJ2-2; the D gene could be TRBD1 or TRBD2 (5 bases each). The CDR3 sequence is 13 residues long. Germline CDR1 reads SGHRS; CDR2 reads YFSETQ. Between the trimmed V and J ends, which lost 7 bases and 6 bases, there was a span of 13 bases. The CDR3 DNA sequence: TGCGCCAGCCGTCTGCTGGGACCCGGGGAGCTGTTTTTT. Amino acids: CASRLLGPGELFF.

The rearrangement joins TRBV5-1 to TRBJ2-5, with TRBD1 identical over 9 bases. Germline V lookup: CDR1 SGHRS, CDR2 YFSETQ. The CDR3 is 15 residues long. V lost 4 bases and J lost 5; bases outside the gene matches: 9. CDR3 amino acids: CASSTQQGARETQYF. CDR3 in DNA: TGCGCCAGCAGCACCCAACAGGGGGCACGTGAGACCCAGTACTTC.

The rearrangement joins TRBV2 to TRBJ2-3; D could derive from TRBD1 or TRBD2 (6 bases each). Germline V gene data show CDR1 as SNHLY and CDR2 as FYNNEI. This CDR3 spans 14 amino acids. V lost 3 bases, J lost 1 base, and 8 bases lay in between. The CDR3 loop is CASSDRGGTDTQYF. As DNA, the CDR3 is TGTGCCAGCAGTGATAGGGGGGGCACAGATACGCAGTATTTT.